This is a list of T cell receptor beta chains from one sample in a study of shared clonotypes between healthy human individuals. Sequenced by immunoSEQ multiplex PCR; TCRdb stores in-frame clones only, minus some. The sample gives about 2.3 million clones, approximately 90% of which show up once; 0.37% is in the top ten. The sample was naive CD4+ T cells from PBMCs. These receptors came from a man between 18 and 35 years old in good health. Some clones in this sample may be carry-over from other donors' samples. Both conserved end residues are part of each CDR3. The order of the fields is CDR3 protein, V gene, CDR3 length, J gene.

cdr3_aa: CASSNRRQGATGELFF
v_call: TRBV7-9
cdr3_length: 16
j_call: TRBJ2-2

cdr3_aa: CASTSGNRQGALF
v_call: TRBV7-9
cdr3_length: 13
j_call: TRBJ2-3

cdr3_aa: CASSIAGNTIYF
v_call: TRBV19
cdr3_length: 12
j_call: TRBJ1-3

cdr3_aa: CASSSVQAQYEQYF
v_call: TRBV28
cdr3_length: 14
j_call: TRBJ2-7

cdr3_aa: CASSDKGYNQPQHF
v_call: TRBV6-1
cdr3_length: 14
j_call: TRBJ1-5

cdr3_aa: CASSMTGPAEQFF
v_call: TRBV5-1
cdr3_length: 13
j_call: TRBJ2-1

cdr3_aa: CASSLHDILQGYTF
v_call: TRBV28
cdr3_length: 14
j_call: TRBJ1-2

cdr3_aa: CAWSINQQETQYF
v_call: TRBV30
cdr3_length: 13
j_call: TRBJ2-5

cdr3_aa: CASSQGAIDTQYF
v_call: TRBV10-1
cdr3_length: 13
j_call: TRBJ2-3

cdr3_aa: CSVLGQAGQPQHF
v_call: TRBV29-1
cdr3_length: 13
j_call: TRBJ1-5

cdr3_aa: CASSVRGYTDTQYF
v_call: TRBV5-8
cdr3_length: 14
j_call: TRBJ2-3

cdr3_aa: CASSSGQGALGETQYF
v_call: TRBV7-9
cdr3_length: 16
j_call: TRBJ2-5

cdr3_aa: CASSGWRGADTQYF
v_call: TRBV5-8
cdr3_length: 14
j_call: TRBJ2-3

cdr3_aa: CSVVRGIEAFF
v_call: TRBV29-1
cdr3_length: 11
j_call: TRBJ1-1

cdr3_aa: CASSLGPTSVTDTQYF
v_call: TRBV28
cdr3_length: 16
j_call: TRBJ2-3

cdr3_aa: CASSVDPFSYEQYF
v_call: TRBV9
cdr3_length: 14
j_call: TRBJ2-7

cdr3_aa: CASSLVGSRDQPQHF
v_call: TRBV5-1
cdr3_length: 15
j_call: TRBJ1-5

cdr3_aa: CASSLSSSGAIGYNEQFF
v_call: TRBV5-1
cdr3_length: 18
j_call: TRBJ2-1

cdr3_aa: CASSLIWTGELFF
v_call: TRBV27
cdr3_length: 13
j_call: TRBJ2-2

cdr3_aa: CASSLSGTHSNQPQHF
v_call: TRBV5-6
cdr3_length: 16
j_call: TRBJ1-5

cdr3_aa: CASSEQVETQYF
v_call: TRBV2
cdr3_length: 12
j_call: TRBJ2-5

cdr3_aa: CASSPAGEHNEQFF
v_call: TRBV6-1
cdr3_length: 14
j_call: TRBJ2-1

cdr3_aa: CASSYSRGGGNQPQHF
v_call: TRBV6-6
cdr3_length: 16
j_call: TRBJ1-5

cdr3_aa: CASSGSGRGNQPQHF
v_call: TRBV2
cdr3_length: 15
j_call: TRBJ1-5

cdr3_aa: CASSPFRDTGELFF
v_call: TRBV4-3
cdr3_length: 14
j_call: TRBJ2-2

cdr3_aa: CASSPRLAGSLYEQYF
v_call: TRBV18
cdr3_length: 16
j_call: TRBJ2-7

cdr3_aa: CATSKSGGGNPSEQYF
v_call: TRBV15
cdr3_length: 16
j_call: TRBJ2-7

cdr3_aa: CASSSGTYYGYTF
v_call: TRBV2
cdr3_length: 13
j_call: TRBJ1-2

cdr3_aa: CAISESRTSGRGVSYEQYF
v_call: TRBV10-3
cdr3_length: 19
j_call: TRBJ2-7

cdr3_aa: CASSLLAGDYEQYF
v_call: TRBV11-2
cdr3_length: 14
j_call: -

cdr3_aa: CASKVVSNQPQHF
v_call: TRBV6-6
cdr3_length: 13
j_call: TRBJ1-5

cdr3_aa: CASSPLGSLSYNEQFF
v_call: TRBV7-8
cdr3_length: 16
j_call: TRBJ2-1

cdr3_aa: CASSIKVNQPQHF
v_call: TRBV19
cdr3_length: 13
j_call: TRBJ1-5

cdr3_aa: CASGHRGFYEQYF
v_call: TRBV21-1
cdr3_length: 13
j_call: TRBJ2-7

cdr3_aa: CASSAGQGWTGELFF
v_call: TRBV9
cdr3_length: 15
j_call: TRBJ2-2

cdr3_aa: CASSYSGANEKLFF
v_call: TRBV6-5
cdr3_length: 14
j_call: TRBJ1-4

cdr3_aa: CASSGVLGNQPQHF
v_call: TRBV6-6
cdr3_length: 14
j_call: TRBJ1-5

cdr3_aa: CASSEGTARNTIYF
v_call: TRBV5-1
cdr3_length: 14
j_call: TRBJ1-3

cdr3_aa: CASMGRQISNTEAFF
v_call: TRBV19
cdr3_length: 15
j_call: TRBJ1-1

cdr3_aa: CASSLEPLGQPQHF
v_call: TRBV5-5
cdr3_length: 14
j_call: TRBJ1-5

cdr3_aa: CASSLVGGRGGDEQYF
v_call: TRBV5-6
cdr3_length: 16
j_call: TRBJ2-7

cdr3_aa: CASSPQPGLAGDEQYF
v_call: TRBV4-3
cdr3_length: 16
j_call: TRBJ2-7

cdr3_aa: CASSTRGRGPSSYEQYF
v_call: TRBV28
cdr3_length: 17
j_call: TRBJ2-7

cdr3_aa: CASRSEWETQYF
v_call: TRBV6-6
cdr3_length: 12
j_call: TRBJ2-5

cdr3_aa: CASSPGDRGRYEQYF
v_call: TRBV5-6
cdr3_length: 15
j_call: TRBJ2-7

cdr3_aa: CAWKRGSYEQYF
v_call: TRBV30
cdr3_length: 12
j_call: TRBJ2-7

cdr3_aa: CASSLAPGLTKETQYF
v_call: TRBV7-9
cdr3_length: 16
j_call: TRBJ2-5

cdr3_aa: CASTRGGTSGIWEQYF
v_call: TRBV28
cdr3_length: 16
j_call: TRBJ2-7

cdr3_aa: CASSVGGGDEQFF
v_call: TRBV5-4
cdr3_length: 13
j_call: TRBJ2-1

cdr3_aa: CSAGRGNEQFF
v_call: TRBV20-1
cdr3_length: 11
j_call: TRBJ2-1

cdr3_aa: CASSSGLAGTDTQYF
v_call: TRBV7-9
cdr3_length: 15
j_call: TRBJ2-3

cdr3_aa: CASSWDSHSYNEQFF
v_call: TRBV7-9
cdr3_length: 15
j_call: TRBJ2-1

cdr3_aa: CAWSSGRTSTGPYEQYF
v_call: TRBV30
cdr3_length: 17
j_call: TRBJ2-7

cdr3_aa: CASSLTLIATSTDTQYF
v_call: TRBV5-4
cdr3_length: 17
j_call: TRBJ2-3

cdr3_aa: CASSSPRVQGSGNTIYF
v_call: TRBV11-2
cdr3_length: 17
j_call: TRBJ1-3

cdr3_aa: CAWLRGSTDTQYF
v_call: TRBV30
cdr3_length: 13
j_call: TRBJ2-3

cdr3_aa: CASTQGTLGGLVQYF
v_call: TRBV28
cdr3_length: 15
j_call: TRBJ2-4

cdr3_aa: CASSLAVSGSAREQYF
v_call: TRBV5-4
cdr3_length: 16
j_call: TRBJ2-7